These 13 T cell receptor beta chains originate from one sample sequenced in a study of shared clonotypes between healthy human individuals. Some clones are missing from TCRdb's copy, which holds only in-frame ones; the method was immunoSEQ multiplex PCR. The data hold roughly 2 million clones, with nearly 97% observed a single time. The sample was naive CD4+ T cells sorted from blood. The subset here: CD45RA+ positively selected. The receptor set was obtained from a man between 18 and 29 years old in good health.

As for this clone: The identical CDR3 is also encoded by other nucleotide sequences in the sample. The rearrangement uses TRBV6-5 and TRBJ2-7, with 9 bases identical to TRBD1. CDR3 size: 15 residues. Germline CDR1 and CDR2: MNHEY and SVGAGI. With V trimmed by 0 bases and J by 4 bases, 4 bases remained unmatched. CDR3 in amino acids: CASSYSGTGPYEQYF. The CDR3 DNA follows: TGTGCCAGCAGTTACTCGGGGACAGGGCCTTACGAGCAGTACTTC.

The rearrangement links TRBV10-3 to TRBJ1-1; tentatively, D is TRBD1 (6 bases). The CDR3 sequence is 14 residues long. Trimming cost V 7 bases and J 4 bases, with 16 bases left between them. The germline V gene encodes CDR1 ENHRY and CDR2 SYGVKD. The CDR3 is CAINTGKGGTEAFF. The CDR3 DNA sequence: TGTGCCATCAATACAGGGAAGGGGGGCACTGAAGCTTTCTTT.

The chain uses TRBV7-2 and TRBJ2-3; D possibly corresponds to TRBD1 (6 bases). The CDR3 is made up of 13 amino acids. With 4 bases removed from V and 5 bases from J, the gap between germline ends came to 10 bases. Looked up from germline, CDR1 is SGHTA and CDR2 is FQGNSA. The DNA for the CDR3 is TGTGCCAGCAGCTCCCGGGACATAGATACGCAGTATTTT. Translated: CASSSRDIDTQYF.

The chain combines TRBV19 with TRBJ2-2; no firm D call. The CDR3 runs 13 residues. The V end lost 5 bases, the J end lost 6 bases, and 10 bases lay between the germline ends. Germline CDR1 reads LNHDA; CDR2 reads SQIVND (reference sequence). The CDR3, as DNA: TGTGCCAGTAGTCCACAGTTGGCCGGGGAGCTGTTTTTT. Amino acids: CASSPQLAGELFF.

J is TRBJ1-5 and V is TRBV6-1, with D perhaps matching TRBD1 (5 bases). The CDR3 loop spans 13 amino acids. Germline assignment: CDR1 MNHNS and CDR2 SASEGT. Trimming cost V 3 bases and J 6 bases, with 9 bases left between them. CDR3 in amino acids: CASSDEGFQPQHF. The CDR3 nucleotides are TGTGCCAGCAGTGACGAGGGGTTTCAGCCCCAGCATTTT.

The chain uses TRBV5-6 and TRBJ1-6; the match to TRBD1 covers 7 bases. This CDR3 has 15 amino acids. J was trimmed by 3 bases and V by 3 bases; bases with no gene match: 3. CDR1 and CDR2 from the germline V gene are SGHDT and YYEEEE. The CDR3, as DNA: TGTGCCAGCAGCTCGGGACAGATCTATAATTCACCCCTCCACTTT. Encoded protein: CASSSGQIYNSPLHF.

The V call is TRBV29-1, the J call TRBJ2-1; a weak D match, TRBD2 (6 bases). Germline V lookup: CDR1 SQVTM, CDR2 ANQGSEA. The CDR3 contains 14 residues. The V gene lost 6 bases and the J gene lost 0 bases, with 12 bases spanning the gap. CDR3 region: CSVETSPSYNEQFF. CDR3 DNA: TGCAGCGTGGAAACTAGCCCCTCCTACAATGAGCAGTTCTTC.

This clone was counted once. CDR3 nucleotides: TGTGCCAGCAGTACCCTAGGGGAGACCCAGTACTTC. This sequence encodes CASSTLGETQYF. The genes are TRBV6-5 and TRBJ2-5, with D uncertain. The germline V gene has CDR1 MNHEY and CDR2 SVGAGI. V was pared by 5 bases and J by 5 bases, with 9 bases between. The CDR3 consists of 12 residues.

This sequence joins TRBV6-6 and TRBJ2-3; D tentatively fits TRBD1 or TRBD2 (5 bases each). The CDR3 sequence is 13 residues long. Trimming left V 6 bases short and J 2 bases short, with 9 bases between. Germline-derived CDR1 and CDR2 are MNHNY and SVGAGI (reference sequence). The CDR3 region is CASSEGITDTQYF. CDR3 bases: TGTGCCAGCAGCGAGGGGATCACAGATACGCAGTATTTT.

This chain connects TRBV6-5 to TRBJ2-7; D gene unclear. Per germline, CDR1 MNHEY and CDR2 SVGAGI. The CDR3 spans 12 residues. V dropped 9 bases and J dropped 5 bases, with 14 bases sitting between them. CDR3 nucleotide sequence: TGTGCCAGTGGAGAACAATACCACGAGCAGTACTTC. Its protein product is CASGEQYHEQYF.

The chain recombines TRBV6-1 with TRBJ1-6, with 10 bases that match TRBD1. The CDR3 spans 19 residues. The germline CDR1 and CDR2 sequences are MNHNS and SASEGT. Unmatched junction bases numbered 8, after V lost 3 bases and J lost 0 bases. CDR3 protein: CASSDRDRGLSSYNSPLHF. CDR3 DNA: TGTGCCAGCAGTGACCGGGACAGGGGACTGAGCTCCTATAATTCACCCCTCCACTTT.

The genes are TRBV29-1 and TRBJ2-5, with TRBD2 matching over 9 bases. The CDR3 spans 12 residues. Per the germline V gene, CDR1 is SQVTM and CDR2 is ANQGSEA. The V segment lost 3 bases and the J segment 5 bases; nucleotides outside the gene matches: 1. CDR3 sequence reads: CSVDTSGETQYF. In nucleotides, the CDR3 is TGCAGCGTTGACACTAGCGGGGAGACCCAGTACTTC.

Turning to this clone: Other nucleotide sequences in the sample specify the same CDR3. The chain has TRBV6-5 and TRBJ1-2; no reliable D call. The CDR3 totals 10 residues. Trimming cost V 2 bases and J 7 bases, with 2 bases left between them. Germline CDR1 reads MNHEY; CDR2 reads SVGAGI. The chain's CDR3 is CASSYGGYTF. CDR3 bases: TGTGCCAGCAGTTACGGTGGCTACACCTTC.